Listed here are 22 T cell receptor beta chains from one sample, sequenced in a study of cytomegalovirus exposure and HLA in healthy donors. Vbeta (60) and Jbeta (13) primers were used in the PCR. Method: immunoSEQ multiplex PCR; TCRdb's copy keeps in-frame clones and lacks some. Of some 77,000 clones detected, under 85% appear once; the ten largest clones hold 20% to 25%. Sample: PBMCs. These receptor sequences come from a woman in her 40s in good health and CMV-seropositive.

The CDR3 spells CSVARGNYNEQFF. CDR3 nucleotide sequence: TGCAGCGTTGCCAGGGGTAACTACAATGAGCAGTTCTTC. The chain carries TRBV29-1 and TRBJ2-1, with TRBD1 as a possible D gene (6 bases). V was pared by 4 bases and J by 3 bases, with 10 bases between. This CDR3 comprises 13 residues. Germline V lookup: CDR1 SQVTM, CDR2 ANQGSEA.

The V and J genes are TRBV18 and TRBJ1-1; D gene ambiguous. The V end lost 2 bases, the J end lost 4 bases, and 8 bases lay between the germline ends. This CDR3 comprises 13 residues. Germline V gene sequence: CDR1 KGHSH, CDR2 LQKENI. CDR3 protein: CASSPEEGTEAFF. The CDR3 nucleotides are TGTGCCAGCTCACCAGAGGAGGGCACTGAAGCTTTCTTT.

As regards this clone: The sample carries other DNA sequences with the same CDR3. The chain couples TRBV18 to TRBJ2-6; no reliable D call. The CDR3 covers 14 residues. Germline lookup yields CDR1 KGHSH and CDR2 LQKENI. The germline V and J ends were trimmed by 5 bases and 0 bases, with 5 bases remaining between them. CDR3 nucleotide sequence: TGTGCCAGCTCAAGTAGCTCTGGGGCCAACGTCCTGACTTTC. It translates to CASSSSSGANVLTF. Drawing the rest from reference TRBV18 and TRBJ2-6, the complete variable domain is NAGVMQNPRHLVRRRGQEARLRCSPMKGHSHVYWYRQLPEEGLKFMVYLQKENIIDESGMPKERFSAEFPKEGPSILRIQQVVRGDSAAYFCASSSSSGANVLTFGAGSRLTVL.

Here the CDR3 DNA reads TGTGCCTGGAATCCCGGGACTAGCGGGAGCACCTACGAGCAGTACTTC. It encodes CAWNPGTSGSTYEQYF. This chain connects TRBV30 to TRBJ2-7; 14 nucleotides agree with TRBD2. Germline V gene sequence: CDR1 GTSNPN, CDR2 SVGIG (reference sequence). The CDR3 loop spans 16 amino acids. The junction had 7 bases not matched to a gene; V was cut back by 4 bases and J by 2 bases. The complete variable domain, with remaining parts taken from reference TRBV30 and TRBJ2-7, reads SQTIHQWPATLVQPVGSPLSLECTVEGTSNPNLYWYRQAAGRGLQLLFYSVGIGQISSEVPQNLSASRPQDRQFILSSKKLLLSDSGFYLCAWNPGTSGSTYEQYFGPGTRLTVT.

The chain has TRBV4-2 and TRBJ2-7, with D tentatively TRBD2 (6 bases). The germline V gene has CDR1 LGHNA and CDR2 YNFKEQ. Trimming left V 6 bases short and J 0 bases short, with 9 bases between. The CDR3 length is 13 residues. This CDR3 is CASSRGISYEQYF. CDR3 in DNA: TGTGCCAGCAGTCGGGGGATCTCCTACGAGCAGTACTTC.

The gene calls are TRBV9 and TRBJ2-2, with a tentative D call TRBD2 (6 bases). Germline CDR1 reads SGDLS; CDR2 reads YYNGEE. With 3 bases removed from V and 2 bases from J, the gap between germline ends came to 14 bases. This CDR3 has 16 amino acids. CDR3 bases: TGTGCCAGCAGCGACCACACGGGGGACAACACCGGGGAGCTGTTTTTT. Translated, it gives CASSDHTGDNTGELFF.

The CDR3 DNA reads as TGCGCCAGCAGCTATTCAGGCTCGAGGGGGGGTGAAGCTTTCTTT. Translated, it gives CASSYSGSRGGEAFF. This chain joins TRBV5-1 and TRBJ1-1, with D perhaps matching TRBD1 (6 bases). This CDR3 is 15 amino acids long. The V end was cut by 3 bases, the J end by 7 bases, with 19 bases between. Germline V gives CDR1 SGHRS, CDR2 YFSETQ.

This clone was counted a single time. The V call is TRBV27, the J call TRBJ2-5, with 12 nucleotides matching TRBD2. With 5 bases clipped from V and 4 bases from J, the junction kept 5 bases outside the gene matches. CDR3 length equals 15 residues. Per germline, CDR1 MNHEY and CDR2 SMNVEV (reference sequence). The DNA for the CDR3 is TGTGCCAGCAGTCATCTAGCGGGAGGGGGAGAGACCCAGTACTTC. Translation: CASSHLAGGGETQYF.

The chain is built from TRBV19 and TRBJ2-1, with 8 bases lining up with TRBD2. The J segment lost 10 bases and the V segment lost 4 bases, leaving 6 bases of the junction unmatched. The germline CDR1 and CDR2 sequences are LNHDA and SQIVND (reference sequence). CDR3 length: 13 residues. CDR3 residues: CASSNQRESEQFF. The CDR3 coding sequence is TGTGCCAGTAGTAACCAGCGGGAGAGCGAGCAGTTCTTC.

This clone was counted a few times. The chain recombines TRBV2 with TRBJ1-1; D ambiguous. Germline V gene data show CDR1 as SNHLY and CDR2 as FYNNEI. The CDR3 extends over 13 amino acids. V gave up 3 bases and J gave up 2 bases, with 7 bases separating them. CDR3 protein: CASSDYGNTEAFF. DNA of the CDR3: TGTGCCAGCAGTGACTACGGTAACACTGAAGCTTTCTTT.

CDR3 in DNA: TGTGCCAGCAGCCAAGGGGAGGCGGGCTATGAGCAGTTCTTC. As protein: CASSQGEAGYEQFF. This chain connects TRBV4-2 to TRBJ2-1, with D possibly matching TRBD2 (6 bases). This CDR3 is built from 14 residues. V was pared by 1 base and J by 8 bases, with 12 bases between. From germline, CDR1 is LGHNA and CDR2 YNFKEQ.

This clone was counted only a few times. CDR3 sequence reads: CASSQWGAGANVLTF. The CDR3 nucleotides read TGTGCCAGCAGCCAATGGGGCGCTGGGGCCAACGTCCTGACTTTC. The chain has TRBV14 and TRBJ2-6; D is possibly TRBD1 (5 bases). The germline V gene encodes CDR1 SGHDN and CDR2 FVKESK. The CDR3 sequence is 15 residues long. V was clipped by 2 bases and J by 2 bases, with 7 bases between them.

The V and J genes are TRBV5-6 and TRBJ2-3; 9 bases map to TRBD2. Trimming took 1 base from V and 3 from J; bases not matched to a gene: 6. CDR1 and CDR2 from the germline V gene are SGHDT and YYEEEE. The CDR3 sequence is 16 residues long. The CDR3 nucleotides are TGTGCCAGCAGCTTGATAGTTAGCGGGAGTACAGATACGCAGTATTTT. Residues: CASSLIVSGSTDTQYF. Using reference TRBV5-6 and TRBJ2-3 for the parts outside the CDR3, the full variable domain is DAGVTQSPTHLIKTRGQQVTLRCSPKSGHDTVSWYQQALGQGPQFIFQYYEEEERQRGNFPDRFSGHQFPNYSSELNVNALLLGDSALYLCASSLIVSGSTDTQYFGPGTRLTVL.

The rearrangement joins TRBV30 to TRBJ2-6; 8 bases map to TRBD1. From germline, CDR1 is GTSNPN and CDR2 SVGIG (reference sequence). This CDR3 is 17 amino acids long. The CDR3 bases are TGTGCACGGAGGTCAGGGGGCCCCTACTCTGGGGCCAACGTCCTGACTTTC. Its translation: CARRSGGPYSGANVLTF.

This rearrangement joins TRBV4-1 to TRBJ1-4, with 8 bases identical to TRBD1. Trimming at V came to 5 bases and at J to 8 bases, leaving 10 bases not matched to a gene. The CDR3 is 15 residues long. Germline lookup yields CDR1 MGHRA and CDR2 YSYEKL. CDR3 in DNA: TGCGCCAGCAGCTTCCCAGGGGGCACGAAGGAAAAACTGTTTTTT. Encoded protein: CASSFPGGTKEKLFF.

This chain joins TRBV5-6 and TRBJ2-5; D is perhaps TRBD2 (7 bases). The CDR3 extends over 14 amino acids. Trimming cost V 3 bases and J 7 bases, with 16 bases left between them. Germline V gene data show CDR1 as SGHDT and CDR2 as YYEEEE. CDR3 DNA: TGTGCCAGCAGCTCGAGCGGGCGGGGGCGGACCCAGTACTTC. Encoded protein: CASSSSGRGRTQYF.

The CDR3 loop reads CASSLELFGSYEQYF. The CDR3 DNA reads as TGTGCCAGCAGCTTGGAACTTTTCGGCTCCTACGAGCAGTACTTC. The chain recombines TRBV5-6 with TRBJ2-7; no firm D call. CDR1 and CDR2 (germline): SGHDT, YYEEEE. Trimming took 0 bases from V and 0 from J, leaving 10 bases between them. The CDR3 contains 15 residues.

The rearrangement uses TRBV5-1 and TRBJ2-2, with 14 bases aligning to TRBD2. Trimming at V came to 3 bases and at J to 4 bases, leaving 2 bases not matched to a gene. Germline V gene lookup returns CDR1 SGHRS and CDR2 YFSETQ. The CDR3 sequence is 16 residues long. In DNA, the CDR3 is TGCGCCAGCAGCTCGGGACTAGCGGGAGCCACCGGGGAGCTGTTTTTT. Residues: CASSSGLAGATGELFF.

The chain has TRBV4-1 and TRBJ2-3; a weak D match, TRBD2 (5 bases). CDR3 length equals 16 residues. From germline, CDR1 is MGHRA and CDR2 YSYEKL. V dropped 3 bases and J dropped 3 bases, with 16 bases sitting between them. CDR3 amino acids: CASSQLGGLYTDTQYF. As DNA, the CDR3 is TGCGCCAGCAGCCAGCTTGGAGGCCTTTATACAGATACGCAGTATTTT.

The genes are TRBV5-6 and TRBJ2-1, with D possibly being TRBD2 (6 bases). V was clipped by 1 base and J by 4 bases, with 12 bases between them. From germline, CDR1 is SGHDT and CDR2 YYEEEE. The CDR3 extends over 15 amino acids. The CDR3 protein is CASSLRLVVYNEQFF. In nucleotides, the CDR3 is TGTGCCAGCAGCTTGAGACTAGTGGTTTACAATGAGCAGTTCTTC.

The chain couples TRBV5-1 to TRBJ2-5; 9 bases align to TRBD2. Germline values: CDR1 SGHRS, CDR2 YFSETQ. CDR3 length: 19 amino acids. Trimming cost V 4 bases and J 1 base; bases outside gene matches: 17. The CDR3 loop reads CASSTGVGSVAGAQETQYF. CDR3 sequence (DNA): TGCGCCAGCAGCACGGGCGTGGGGTCGGTAGCGGGAGCCCAAGAGACCCAGTACTTC.

This clone has only one observation. The chain employs TRBV11-2 and TRBJ2-1; D gene uncertain. V was shortened by 5 bases and J by 4 bases, with 9 bases between the two germline ends. CDR3 length: 13 amino acids. Germline assignment: CDR1 SGHAT and CDR2 FQNNGV. CDR3 in amino acids: CASSTQEYNEQFF. CDR3 DNA: TGTGCCAGCAGCACACAAGAATACAATGAGCAGTTCTTC.